This TCR beta chain emerged from a study of blood T cell repertoires in COVID-19. Participants came from about 23 US areas, aged about 18 to 89 years. The CDR3 runs to 15 residues. Trimming removed 1 base at V and 1 base at J, with 10 bases between. Germline-derived CDR1 and CDR2 are LNHDA and SQIVND (reference sequence). TCRdb's copy holds only in-frame clones and misses some; the assay was immunoSEQ multiplex PCR. The sample has under 250,000 clones; roughly 80% are singletons. The receptor was derived from a woman in her thirties or forties with acute COVID-19. Source material: PBMCs or T cells enriched from blood (not recorded which). The gene calls are TRBV19 and TRBJ2-5; TRBD1 might be the D (5 bases). The CDR3 DNA reads as TGTGCCAGTAGTATAGGTGGACAAATCCAAGAGACCCAGTACTTC. This sequence encodes CASSIGGQIQETQYF. The full variable domain, its missing parts supplied by reference TRBV19 and TRBJ2-5, is DGGITQSPKYLFRKEGQNVTLSCEQNLNHDAMYWYRQDPGQGLRLIYYSQIVNDFQKGDIAEGYSVSREKKESFPLTVTSAQKNPTAFYLCASSIGGQIQETQYFGPGTRLLVL.